A selection of T cell receptor beta chains follows, all from one sample in a study of human T cells and chemical hapten exposure. TCRdb re-analysed the RACE reads in MiXCR, keeping a single row per CDR3 protein. This table has roughly 86,000 distinct CDR3 sequences, more than 9% appearing once. The sample here was whole blood, taken in connection with sensitization to the hapten diphenylcyclopropenone (DPC). Receptors originate from a man aged 40-49 years with alopecia areata. Some clones in this sample may be carry-over from other donors' samples. Both conserved end residues are trimmed from each CDR3. The D gene is left open where the match is weak. Size is omitted from some rows. Given values are once, few, many or a class for expanded clones.

TRBV5-1	few	-	TRBJ2-3	ASSLIDRHTDTQY
TRBV6-5	-	-	TRBJ2-7	ASRDSSYEQY
TRBV7-2	many	TRBD2	TRBJ2-5	ASSLGLAGYQETQY
TRBV12-3/TRBV12-4	-	-	TRBJ1-1	ASRGFYEAF
TRBV5-1	-	-	TRBJ2-2	ASSYWTTNTGELF
TRBV7-2	few	TRBD2	TRBJ2-1	ASSRGLAGNSYNEQF
TRBV6-1	few	TRBD2	TRBJ2-3	ASSAFSGRASPDTQY
TRBV5-4	many	-	TRBJ2-3	ASSLEGFTDTQY
TRBV25-1	few	-	TRBJ1-2	ASSRTGVGYYGYT
TRBV10-2	-	TRBD2	TRBJ2-6	ASRPKGGAGANVLT
TRBV2	many	-	TRBJ1-5	ASSEEIGNQPQH
TRBV9	few	TRBD2	TRBJ2-5	ASSVDSGRETQY
TRBV6-1	-	-	TRBJ2-5	AVETVQETQY
TRBV24-1	-	TRBD2	TRBJ2-2	ATSDSTSGSNTGELF
TRBV19	many	-	TRBJ1-4	ASSPQVGTNEKLF
TRBV18	few	-	TRBJ2-6	ASSARDQGSGANVLT
TRBV5-1	few	-	TRBJ2-3	ASQKAPGGDTQY
TRBV6-2/TRBV6-3	-	-	TRBJ2-2	ASSYRWRDPNTGELF
TRBV30	-	TRBD2	TRBJ2-3	AWSTGWLAGSTDTQY
TRBV6-5	-	-	TRBJ2-5	ASSYSRLAVQETQY
TRBV6-6	-	TRBD1	TRBJ1-5	ASRHDRDRLNPQH
TRBV3-1	few	TRBD2	TRBJ2-1	ASSLRTSANEQF
TRBV7-3	-	-	TRBJ2-2	ASSLRPPLPRGLSGGELF
TRBV20-1	-	-	TRBJ2-3	SATRTNPDTQY
TRBV9	many	-	TRBJ1-2	ASSASGALSDGYT
TRBV7-3	-	-	TRBJ2-3	ASSSGQPEQY
TRBV18	few	-	TRBJ2-3	VSSPGSGDTQY
TRBV5-5	few	-	TRBJ2-5	ASSQTMETQY
TRBV7-2	-	-	TRBJ2-3	ASSTFIDTQY
TRBV7-8	-	-	TRBJ1-1	ASSLGGALGTEAF
TRBV20-1	few	-	TRBJ1-6	SAHVRVSGSSYNSPLH
TRBV29-1	-	-	TRBJ2-2	SVGGYDRELF
TRBV29-1	-	TRBD1	TRBJ2-5	SVRQGASETQY
TRBV30	few	-	TRBJ2-1	AWSRRRVPYNEQF
TRBV20-1	many	TRBD2	TRBJ2-3	SAGGTGTSARTDTQY
TRBV9	-	-	TRBJ2-1	ASSPGNEQF
TRBV3-1	-	-	TRBJ1-2	ASSQGAKGGYT
TRBV18	few	TRBD2	TRBJ2-1	ASSPKAGISSNEQF
TRBV11-3	many	-	TRBJ2-1	ASSLVPDLRTDEQF
TRBV9	-	-	TRBJ2-5	ASSTSLAKETQY
TRBV4-3	many	-	TRBJ2-7	ASSQSLGSPATYEQY
TRBV5-6	many	-	TRBJ2-7	ASSTLGGRGNEQY